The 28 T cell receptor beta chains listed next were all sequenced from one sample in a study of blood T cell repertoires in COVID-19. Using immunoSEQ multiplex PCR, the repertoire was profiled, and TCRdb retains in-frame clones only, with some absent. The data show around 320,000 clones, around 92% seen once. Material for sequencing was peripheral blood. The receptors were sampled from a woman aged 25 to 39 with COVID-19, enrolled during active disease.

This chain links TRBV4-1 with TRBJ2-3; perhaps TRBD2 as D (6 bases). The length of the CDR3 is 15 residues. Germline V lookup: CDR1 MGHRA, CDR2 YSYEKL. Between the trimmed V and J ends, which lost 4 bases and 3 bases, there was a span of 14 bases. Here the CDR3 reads CASSPGEDPTDTQYF. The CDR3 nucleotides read TGCGCCAGCAGCCCCGGGGAGGATCCGACAGATACGCAGTATTTT.

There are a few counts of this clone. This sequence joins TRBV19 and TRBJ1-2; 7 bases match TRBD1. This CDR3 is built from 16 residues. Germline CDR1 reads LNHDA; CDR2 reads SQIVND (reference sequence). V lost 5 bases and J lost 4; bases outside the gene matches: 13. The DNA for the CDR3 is TGTGCCAGTAGTGCACTACAGGGGTCCCCTCTCTATGGCTACACCTTC. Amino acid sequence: CASSALQGSPLYGYTF.

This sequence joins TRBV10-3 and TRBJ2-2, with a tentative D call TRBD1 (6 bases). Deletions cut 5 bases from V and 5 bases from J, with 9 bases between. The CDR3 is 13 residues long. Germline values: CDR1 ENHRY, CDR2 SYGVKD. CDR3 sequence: CAISFQGTGELFF. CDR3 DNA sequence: TGTGCCATCAGTTTTCAGGGGACCGGGGAGCTGTTTTTT.

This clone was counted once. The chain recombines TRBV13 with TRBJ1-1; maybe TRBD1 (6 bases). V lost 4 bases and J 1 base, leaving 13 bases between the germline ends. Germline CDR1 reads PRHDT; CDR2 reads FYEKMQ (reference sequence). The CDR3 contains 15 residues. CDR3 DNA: TGTGCCAGCAGCTCAATGGGACAAGGGAACACTGAAGCTTTCTTT. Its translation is CASSSMGQGNTEAFF.

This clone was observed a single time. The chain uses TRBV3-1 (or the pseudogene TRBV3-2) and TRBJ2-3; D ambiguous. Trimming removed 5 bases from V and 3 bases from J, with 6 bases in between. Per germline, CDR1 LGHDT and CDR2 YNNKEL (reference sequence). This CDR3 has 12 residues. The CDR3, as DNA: TGTGCCAGCAGCTTCATTACAGATACGCAGTATTTT. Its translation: CASSFITDTQYF.

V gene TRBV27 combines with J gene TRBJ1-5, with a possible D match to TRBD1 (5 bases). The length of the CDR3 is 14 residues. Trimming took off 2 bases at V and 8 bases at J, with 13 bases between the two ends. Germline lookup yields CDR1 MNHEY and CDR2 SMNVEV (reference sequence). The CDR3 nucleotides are TGTGCCAGCAGTTTACTCCCCGAAGGGGAGCCCCAGCATTTT. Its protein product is CASSLLPEGEPQHF.

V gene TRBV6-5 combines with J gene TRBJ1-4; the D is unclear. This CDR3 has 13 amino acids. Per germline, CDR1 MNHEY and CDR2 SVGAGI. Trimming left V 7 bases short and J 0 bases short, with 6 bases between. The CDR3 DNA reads TGTGCCAGCAATGCGGCAACTAATGAAAAACTGTTTTTT. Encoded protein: CASNAATNEKLFF.

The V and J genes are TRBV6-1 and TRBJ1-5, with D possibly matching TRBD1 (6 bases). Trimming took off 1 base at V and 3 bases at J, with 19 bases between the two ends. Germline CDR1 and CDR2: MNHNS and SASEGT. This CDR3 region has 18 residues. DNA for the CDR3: TGTGCCAGCAGTGAAGTTGGTTGGGGGCAGGGTACCAATCAGCCCCAGCATTTT. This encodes CASSEVGWGQGTNQPQHF.

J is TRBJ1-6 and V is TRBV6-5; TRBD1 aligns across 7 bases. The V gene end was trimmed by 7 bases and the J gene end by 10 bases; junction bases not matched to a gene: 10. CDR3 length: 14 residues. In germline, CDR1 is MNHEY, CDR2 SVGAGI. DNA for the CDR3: TGTGCCAGCACTAACAGGGGAGTAGGATCACCCCTCCACTTT. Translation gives CASTNRGVGSPLHF.

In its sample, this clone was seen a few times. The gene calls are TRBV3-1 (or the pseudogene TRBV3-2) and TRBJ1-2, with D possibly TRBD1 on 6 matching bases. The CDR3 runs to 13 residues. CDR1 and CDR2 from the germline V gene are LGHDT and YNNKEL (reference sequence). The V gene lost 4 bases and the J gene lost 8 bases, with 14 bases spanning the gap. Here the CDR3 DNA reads TGTGCCAGCAGCCCCCTGGGGGCGCAAGGCTACACCTTC. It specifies CASSPLGAQGYTF.

For the CDR3, the DNA is TGTGCCAGCAGTTTACGCAGGGGTTATGGCTACACCTTC. Translating gives CASSLRRGYGYTF. The chain links TRBV27 to TRBJ1-2, with D perhaps TRBD1 (6 bases). CDR3 length: 13 amino acids. Deletions cut 2 bases from V and 5 bases from J, with 9 bases between. CDR1 is MNHEY, CDR2 SMNVEV, per germline (reference sequence).

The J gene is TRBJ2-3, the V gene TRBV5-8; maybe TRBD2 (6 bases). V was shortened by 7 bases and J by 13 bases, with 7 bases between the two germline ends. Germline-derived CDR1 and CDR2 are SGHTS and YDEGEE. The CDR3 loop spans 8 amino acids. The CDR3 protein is CASWGEYF. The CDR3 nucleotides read TGTGCCAGCTGGGGGGAGTATTTT.

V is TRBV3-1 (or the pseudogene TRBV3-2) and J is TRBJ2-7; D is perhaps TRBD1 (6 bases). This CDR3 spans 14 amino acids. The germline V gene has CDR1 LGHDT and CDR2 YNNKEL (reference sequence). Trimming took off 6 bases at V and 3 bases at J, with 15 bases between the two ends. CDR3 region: CASRNTGTFYEQYF. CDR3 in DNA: TGTGCCAGCAGGAATACAGGGACATTCTACGAGCAGTACTTC.

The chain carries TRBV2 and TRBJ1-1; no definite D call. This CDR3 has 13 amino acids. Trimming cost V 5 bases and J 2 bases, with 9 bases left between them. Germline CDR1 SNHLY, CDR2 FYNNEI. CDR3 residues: CASSLGLNTEAFF. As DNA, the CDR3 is TGTGCCAGCAGTCTTGGGCTCAACACTGAAGCTTTCTTT.

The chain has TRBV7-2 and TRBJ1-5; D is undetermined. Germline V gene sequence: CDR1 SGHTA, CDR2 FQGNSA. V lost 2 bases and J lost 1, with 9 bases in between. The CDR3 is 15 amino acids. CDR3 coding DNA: TGTGCCAGCAGCTTAAACGCGGGGAGCAATCAGCCCCAGCATTTT. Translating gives CASSLNAGSNQPQHF.

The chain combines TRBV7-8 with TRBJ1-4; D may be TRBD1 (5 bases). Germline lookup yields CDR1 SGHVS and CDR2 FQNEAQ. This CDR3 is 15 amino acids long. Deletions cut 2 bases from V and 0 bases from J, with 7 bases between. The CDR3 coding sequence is TGTGCCAGCAGCTTAATGACAGCAACTAATGAAAAACTGTTTTTT. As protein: CASSLMTATNEKLFF. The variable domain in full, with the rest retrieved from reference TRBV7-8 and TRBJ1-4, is GAGVSQSPRYKVAKRGQDVALRCDPISGHVSLFWYQQALGQGPEFLTYFQNEAQLDKSGLPSDRFFAERPEGSVSTLKIQRTQQEDSAVYLCASSLMTATNEKLFFGSGTQLSVL.

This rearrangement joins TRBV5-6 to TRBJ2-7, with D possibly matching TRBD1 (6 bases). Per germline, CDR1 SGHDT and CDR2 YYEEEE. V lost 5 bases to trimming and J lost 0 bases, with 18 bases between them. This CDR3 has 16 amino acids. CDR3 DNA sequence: TGTGCCAGCAGTACCTGGACAGCTGCCAGCTCCTACGAGCAGTACTTC. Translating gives CASSTWTAASSYEQYF.

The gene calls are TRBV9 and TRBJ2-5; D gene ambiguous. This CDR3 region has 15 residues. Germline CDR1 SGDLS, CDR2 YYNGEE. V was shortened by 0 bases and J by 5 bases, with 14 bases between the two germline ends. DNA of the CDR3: TGTGCCAGCAGCGTAGAGGAGAGATTTTCGGAGACCCAGTACTTC. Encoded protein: CASSVEERFSETQYF.

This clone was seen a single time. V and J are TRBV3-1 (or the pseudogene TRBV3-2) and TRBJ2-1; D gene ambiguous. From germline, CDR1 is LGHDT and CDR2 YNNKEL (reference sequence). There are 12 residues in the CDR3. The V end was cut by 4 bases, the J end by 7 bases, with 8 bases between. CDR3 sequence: CASSPSRNEQFF. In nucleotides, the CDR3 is TGTGCCAGCAGCCCGAGTCGAAATGAGCAGTTCTTC.

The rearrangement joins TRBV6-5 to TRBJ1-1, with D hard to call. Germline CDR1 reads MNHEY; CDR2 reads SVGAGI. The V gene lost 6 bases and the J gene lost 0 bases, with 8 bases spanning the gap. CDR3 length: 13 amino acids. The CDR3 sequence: CASRPGLNTEAFF. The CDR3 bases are TGTGCCAGCAGACCGGGATTGAACACTGAAGCTTTCTTT.

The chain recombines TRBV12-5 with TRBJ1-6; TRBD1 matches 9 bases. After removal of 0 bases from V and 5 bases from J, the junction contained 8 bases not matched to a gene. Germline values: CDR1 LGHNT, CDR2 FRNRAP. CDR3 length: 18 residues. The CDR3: CASGLVHPGQGHNSPLHF. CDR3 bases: TGTGCTAGTGGTTTGGTACACCCGGGACAGGGCCATAATTCACCCCTCCACTTT.

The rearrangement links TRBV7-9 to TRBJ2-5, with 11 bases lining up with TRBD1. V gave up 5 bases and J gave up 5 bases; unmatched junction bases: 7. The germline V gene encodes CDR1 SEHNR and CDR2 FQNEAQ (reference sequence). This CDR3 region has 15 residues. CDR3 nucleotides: TGTGCCAGCAGCCCCGGGACAGGGGGAGCCGAGACCCAGTACTTC. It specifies CASSPGTGGAETQYF. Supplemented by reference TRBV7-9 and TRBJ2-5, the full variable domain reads DTGVSQNPRHKITKRGQNVTFRCDPISEHNRLYWYRQTLGQGPEFLTYFQNEAQLEKSRLLSDRFSAERPKGSFSTLEIQRTEQGDSAMYLCASSPGTGGAETQYFGPGTRLLVL.

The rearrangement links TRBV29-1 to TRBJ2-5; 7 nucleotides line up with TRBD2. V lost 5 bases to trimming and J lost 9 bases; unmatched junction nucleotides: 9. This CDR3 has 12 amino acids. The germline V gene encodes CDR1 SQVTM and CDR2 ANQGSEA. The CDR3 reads CSVIRGDGAQYF. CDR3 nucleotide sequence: TGCAGCGTTATACGGGGGGACGGGGCCCAGTACTTC.

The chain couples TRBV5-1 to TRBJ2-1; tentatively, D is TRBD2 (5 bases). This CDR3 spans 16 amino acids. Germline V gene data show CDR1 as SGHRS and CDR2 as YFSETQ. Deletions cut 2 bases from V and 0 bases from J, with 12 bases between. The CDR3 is CASSFEGLASYNEQFF. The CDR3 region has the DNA TGCGCCAGCAGCTTTGAGGGTTTAGCCTCCTACAATGAGCAGTTCTTC.

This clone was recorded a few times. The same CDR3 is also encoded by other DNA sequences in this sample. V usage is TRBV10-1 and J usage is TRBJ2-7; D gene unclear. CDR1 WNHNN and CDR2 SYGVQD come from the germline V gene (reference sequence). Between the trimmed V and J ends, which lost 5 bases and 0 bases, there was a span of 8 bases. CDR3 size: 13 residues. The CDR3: CASSPGLSYEQYF. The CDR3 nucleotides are TGCGCCAGCAGTCCAGGTCTCTCCTACGAGCAGTACTTC.

CDR3 in amino acids: CAISESLTDRNSPLHF. The DNA of the CDR3 is TGTGCCATCAGTGAGTCGCTGACAGATAGGAATTCACCCCTCCACTTT. V is TRBV10-3 and J is TRBJ1-6, with D perhaps matching TRBD1 (5 bases). The CDR3 covers 16 residues. CDR1 and CDR2 from the germline V gene are ENHRY and SYGVKD. Trimming pared 0 bases from V and 7 bases from J, leaving 13 bases between.

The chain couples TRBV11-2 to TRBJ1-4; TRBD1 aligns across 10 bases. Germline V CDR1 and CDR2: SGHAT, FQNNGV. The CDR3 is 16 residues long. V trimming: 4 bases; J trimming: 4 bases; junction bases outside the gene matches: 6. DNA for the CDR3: TGTGCCAGCAGCTCGCGACGGACAGGGGGTAATGAAAAACTGTTTTTT. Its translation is CASSSRRTGGNEKLFF.

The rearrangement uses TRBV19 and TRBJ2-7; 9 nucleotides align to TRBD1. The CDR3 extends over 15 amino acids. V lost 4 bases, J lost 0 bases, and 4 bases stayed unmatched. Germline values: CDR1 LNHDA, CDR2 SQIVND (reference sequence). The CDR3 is CASSTGQGLSYEQYF. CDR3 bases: TGTGCCAGTAGTACGGGACAGGGCCTCTCCTACGAGCAGTACTTC.